This T cell receptor (beta chain) stems from a study of OX40 agonist ivuxolimab in advanced cancers. Across the study: As their treatment, patients were administered ivuxolimab, an agonistic anti-OX40 (CD134) antibody. Overall study findings and caveats: Expansion of clones was among the lowest in partial responders at 0.1-3.0 mg/kg. Among T cells, CD8+ cells averaged more expanded clones than CD4+ cells.

The repertoire was sequenced with immunoSEQ multiplex PCR; TCRdb's copy has only in-frame clones and lacks some. The sample contains fewer than 60,000 clones, approximately 91% of which appear only once. The V segment lost 2 bases and the J segment 5 bases; nucleotides outside the gene matches: 7. The CDR3 is 16 residues long. Per the germline V gene, CDR1 is MNHEY and CDR2 is SVGAGI. Individuals having autoimmune disease history or systemic immunosuppression were not enrolled. With regard to this clone: Its target is unknown.

The sequence was obtained from an adult with an advanced solid tumor such as melanoma, head and neck, liver or kidney cancer. The V call is TRBV6-5, the J call TRBJ2-2; 8 nucleotides match TRBD2. The sequences come from CD4+ or CD8+ T cells sorted from blood, collected in a trial of the OX40 agonist ivuxolimab. The CDR3 sequence is CASSYPNVAGTGELFF. In nucleotides, the CDR3 is TGTGCCAGCAGTTACCCAAATGTAGCGGGGACCGGGGAGCTGTTTTTT.